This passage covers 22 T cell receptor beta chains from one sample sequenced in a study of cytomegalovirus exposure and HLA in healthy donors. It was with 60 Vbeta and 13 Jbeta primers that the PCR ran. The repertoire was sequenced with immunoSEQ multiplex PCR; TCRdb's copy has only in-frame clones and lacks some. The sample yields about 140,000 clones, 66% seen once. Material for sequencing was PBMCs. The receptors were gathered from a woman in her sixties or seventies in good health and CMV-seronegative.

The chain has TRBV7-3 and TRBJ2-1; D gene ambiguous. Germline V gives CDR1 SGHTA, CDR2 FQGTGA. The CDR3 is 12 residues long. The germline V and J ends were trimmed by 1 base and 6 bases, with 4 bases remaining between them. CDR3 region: CASSLIGNEQFF. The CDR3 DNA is TGTGCCAGCAGCTTAATCGGCAATGAGCAGTTCTTC.

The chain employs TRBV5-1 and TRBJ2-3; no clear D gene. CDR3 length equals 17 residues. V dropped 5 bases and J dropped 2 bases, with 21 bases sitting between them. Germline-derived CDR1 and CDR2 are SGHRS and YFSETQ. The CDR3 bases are TGCGCCAGCAGGAGGAATTTGGTCTTGGCCTTCACAGATACGCAGTATTTT. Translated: CASRRNLVLAFTDTQYF.

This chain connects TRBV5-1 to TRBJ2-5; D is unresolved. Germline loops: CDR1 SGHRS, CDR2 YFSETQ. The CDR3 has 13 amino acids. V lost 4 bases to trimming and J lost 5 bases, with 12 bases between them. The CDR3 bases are TGCGCCAGCAGCCTTGGGCTGCTCGAGACCCAGTACTTC. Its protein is CASSLGLLETQYF. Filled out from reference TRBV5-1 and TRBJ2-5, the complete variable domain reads KAGVTQTPRYLIKTRGQQVTLSCSPISGHRSVSWYQQTPGQGLQFLFEYFSETQRNKGNFPGRFSGRQFSNSRSEMNVSTLELGDSALYLCASSLGLLETQYFGPGTRLLVL.

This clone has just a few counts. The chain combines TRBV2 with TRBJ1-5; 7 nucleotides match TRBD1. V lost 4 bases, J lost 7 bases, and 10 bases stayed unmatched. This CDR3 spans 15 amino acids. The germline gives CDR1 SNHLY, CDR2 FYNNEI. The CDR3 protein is CASSVRQGDGQPQHF. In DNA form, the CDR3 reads TGTGCCAGCAGTGTGCGTCAGGGGGACGGACAGCCCCAGCATTTT.

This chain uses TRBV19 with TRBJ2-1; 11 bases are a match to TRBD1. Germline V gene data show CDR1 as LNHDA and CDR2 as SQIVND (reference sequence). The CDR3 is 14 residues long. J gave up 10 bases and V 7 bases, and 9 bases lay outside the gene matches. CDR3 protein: CASTIGQGAWEQFF. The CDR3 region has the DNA TGTGCCAGTACCATCGGACAGGGGGCGTGGGAGCAGTTCTTC. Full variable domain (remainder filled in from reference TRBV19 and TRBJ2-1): DGGITQSPKYLFRKEGQNVTLSCEQNLNHDAMYWYRQDPGQGLRLIYYSQIVNDFQKGDIAEGYSVSREKKESFPLTVTSAQKNPTAFYLCASTIGQGAWEQFFGPGTRLTVL.

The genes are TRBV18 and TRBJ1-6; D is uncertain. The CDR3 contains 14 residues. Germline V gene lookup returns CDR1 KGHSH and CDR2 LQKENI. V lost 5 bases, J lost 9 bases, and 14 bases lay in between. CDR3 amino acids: CASSSDGEGSPLHF. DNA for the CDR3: TGTGCCAGCTCATCGGACGGGGAAGGTTCACCCCTCCACTTT.

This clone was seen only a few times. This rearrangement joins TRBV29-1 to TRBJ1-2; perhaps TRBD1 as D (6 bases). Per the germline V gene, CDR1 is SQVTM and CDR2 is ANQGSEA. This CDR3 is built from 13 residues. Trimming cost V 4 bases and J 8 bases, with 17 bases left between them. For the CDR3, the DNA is TGCAGCGTTGCCACAGGGCGGAGAGGGGGCTACACCTTC. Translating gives CSVATGRRGGYTF.

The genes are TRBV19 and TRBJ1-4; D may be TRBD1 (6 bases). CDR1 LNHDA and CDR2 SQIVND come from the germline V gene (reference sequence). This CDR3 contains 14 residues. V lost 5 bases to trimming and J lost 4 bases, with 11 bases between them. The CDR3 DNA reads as TGTGCCAGTAGTCAAAGGACAGTTAATGAAAAACTGTTTTTT. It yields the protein CASSQRTVNEKLFF.

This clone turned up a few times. The CDR3 nucleotides are TGTGCCAGCAGTGTACGGACAGGGTCTTATGGCTACACCTTC. Its protein is CASSVRTGSYGYTF. The chain recombines TRBV25-1 with TRBJ1-2, with 8 nucleotides matching TRBD1. This CDR3 region has 14 residues. Germline loops: CDR1 MGHDK, CDR2 SYGVNS. The trim removed 4 bases at V and 5 bases at J, leaving 6 bases unmatched.

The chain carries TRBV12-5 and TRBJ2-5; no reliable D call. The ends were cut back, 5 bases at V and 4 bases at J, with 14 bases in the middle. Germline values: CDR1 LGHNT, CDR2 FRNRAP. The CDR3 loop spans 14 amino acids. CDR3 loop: CASGPSLRGETQYF. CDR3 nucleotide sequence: TGTGCTAGTGGTCCAAGCCTTAGAGGAGAGACCCAGTACTTC.

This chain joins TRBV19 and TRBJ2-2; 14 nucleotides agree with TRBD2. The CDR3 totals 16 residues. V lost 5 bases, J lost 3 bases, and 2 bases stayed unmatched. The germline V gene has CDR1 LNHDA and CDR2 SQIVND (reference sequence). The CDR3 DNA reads TGTGCCAGTAGTCGACTAGCGGGAGGGTACACCGGGGAGCTGTTTTTT. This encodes CASSRLAGGYTGELFF.

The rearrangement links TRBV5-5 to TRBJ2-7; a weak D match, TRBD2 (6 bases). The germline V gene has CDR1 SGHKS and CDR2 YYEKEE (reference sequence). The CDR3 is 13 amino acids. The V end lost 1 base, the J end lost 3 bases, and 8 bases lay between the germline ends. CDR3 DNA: TGTGCCAGCAGCTTGCCGGACTACTACGAGCAGTACTTC. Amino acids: CASSLPDYYEQYF.

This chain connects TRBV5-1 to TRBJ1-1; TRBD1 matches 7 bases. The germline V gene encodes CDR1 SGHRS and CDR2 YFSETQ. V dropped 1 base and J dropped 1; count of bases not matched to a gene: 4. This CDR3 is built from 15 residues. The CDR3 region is CASSLTGAQNTEAFF. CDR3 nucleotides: TGCGCCAGCAGCTTGACAGGGGCACAGAACACTGAAGCTTTCTTT.

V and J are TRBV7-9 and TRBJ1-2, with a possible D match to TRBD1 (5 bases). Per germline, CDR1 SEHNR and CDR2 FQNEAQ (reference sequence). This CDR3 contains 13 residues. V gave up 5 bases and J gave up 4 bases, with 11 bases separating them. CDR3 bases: TGTGCCAGCAGCCCAGGGTTCCTCTATGGCTACACCTTC. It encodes CASSPGFLYGYTF.

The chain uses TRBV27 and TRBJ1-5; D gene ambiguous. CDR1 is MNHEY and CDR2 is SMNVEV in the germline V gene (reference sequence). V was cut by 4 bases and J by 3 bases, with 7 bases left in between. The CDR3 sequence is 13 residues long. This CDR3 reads CASSYALNQPQHF. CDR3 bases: TGTGCCAGCAGTTACGCACTCAATCAGCCCCAGCATTTT.

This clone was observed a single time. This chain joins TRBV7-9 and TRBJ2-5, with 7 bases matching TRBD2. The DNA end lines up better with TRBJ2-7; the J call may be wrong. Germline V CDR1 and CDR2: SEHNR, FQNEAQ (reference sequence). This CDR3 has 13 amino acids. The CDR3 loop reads CASSSAGVPEQYF. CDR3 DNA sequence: TGTGCCAGCAGCTCGGCGGGGGTTCCCGAGCAGTACTTC.

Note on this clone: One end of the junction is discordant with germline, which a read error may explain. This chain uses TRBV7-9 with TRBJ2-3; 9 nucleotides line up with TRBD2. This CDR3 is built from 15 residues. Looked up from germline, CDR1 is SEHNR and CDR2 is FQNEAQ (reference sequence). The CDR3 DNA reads TGTTCCAGCAGCGCCCCTAGCGGGACTGCAGATACGCAGTATTTT. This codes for CSSSAPSGTADTQYF.

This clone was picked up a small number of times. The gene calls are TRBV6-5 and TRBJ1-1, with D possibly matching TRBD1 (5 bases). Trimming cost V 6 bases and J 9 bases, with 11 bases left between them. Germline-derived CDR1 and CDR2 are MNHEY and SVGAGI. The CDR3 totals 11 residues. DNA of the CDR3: TGTGCCAGCAGCCGCGGGGCTCAAGCTTTCTTT. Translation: CASSRGAQAFF.

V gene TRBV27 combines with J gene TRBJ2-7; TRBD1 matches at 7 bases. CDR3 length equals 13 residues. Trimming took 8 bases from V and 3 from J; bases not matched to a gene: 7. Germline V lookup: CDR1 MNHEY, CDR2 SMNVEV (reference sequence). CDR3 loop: CASHRQGNYEQYF. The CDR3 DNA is TGTGCCAGCCACCGACAGGGTAACTACGAGCAGTACTTC.

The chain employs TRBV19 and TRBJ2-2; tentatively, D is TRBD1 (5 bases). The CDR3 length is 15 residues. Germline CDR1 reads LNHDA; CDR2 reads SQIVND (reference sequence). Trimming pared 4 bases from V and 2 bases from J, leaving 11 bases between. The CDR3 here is CASSRNRRNTGELFF. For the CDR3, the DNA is TGTGCCAGTAGTAGGAACAGGAGAAACACCGGGGAGCTGTTTTTT.

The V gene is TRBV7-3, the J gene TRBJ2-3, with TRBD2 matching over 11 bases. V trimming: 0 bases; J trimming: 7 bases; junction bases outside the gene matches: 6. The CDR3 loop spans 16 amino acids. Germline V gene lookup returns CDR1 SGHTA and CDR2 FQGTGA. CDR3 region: CASSLTESSGRNTQYF. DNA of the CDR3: TGTGCCAGCAGCTTAACTGAGTCTAGCGGGAGGAATACGCAGTATTTT.

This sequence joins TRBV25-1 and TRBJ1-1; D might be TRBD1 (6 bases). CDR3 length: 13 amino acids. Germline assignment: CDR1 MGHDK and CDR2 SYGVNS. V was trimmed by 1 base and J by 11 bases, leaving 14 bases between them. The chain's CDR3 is CASSEFTGSAAFF. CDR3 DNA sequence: TGTGCCAGCAGTGAATTCACAGGGTCAGCGGCTTTCTTT.